The following is a TCR beta chain sequence with its context. The TCRbeta library incorporated unique molecular identifiers. Each CDR3 protein gets one entry after TCRdb re-called the PCR reads with MiXCR. The repertoire has 280,000 or so distinct CDR3 sequences, around 10% of them found once; the top ten carry 20% to 30%. This sample was included in a study of T-cell reconstitution after alpha-beta-depleted transplantation in children. The CDR3 length is 14 residues. The V end was cut by 2 bases, the J end by 4 bases, with 11 bases between. Germline CDR1 and CDR2: LNHDA and SQIVND (reference sequence).

The V call is TRBV19, the J call TRBJ1-1, with D perhaps matching TRBD1 (6 bases). Sequenced material: peripheral blood, taken 180 days after TCRalphabeta/CD19-depleted stem cell transplant. The clonotype originates from a male patient aged 2-15 years who had a stem cell transplant for chronic granulomatous disease, so the T cells may come from the graft donor. The CDR3 nucleotides are TGTGCCAGTAGTATAACGGGGGCTAGCACTGAAGCTTTCTTT. Encoded protein: CASSITGASTEAFF.